A single sample gave rise to the 6 T cell receptor beta chains below, sequenced in a study of T cell responses to AZD1222 COVID-19 vaccine (dated by TCRdb to about 2021). The library was built by means of the immunoSEQ multiplex PCR assay. In its TCRdb copy, this immuneACCESS table keeps in-frame sequences only and misses some clones. Where compared with another copy, unresolved V genes explain less than half of these, and the others have no known cause. This sample is represented by 100,000 to 150,000 clones; roughly 91% of them were singletons. 8.5% to 14% of the sample comes from the top ten. The sample's time point label, decoded: baseline before first vaccination. The treatment or condition tag for this specimen amounts to: meningococcal conjugate vaccine given as trial control. This sample comprised peripheral blood, obtained on day 0 of MenACWY control vaccination. The receptor set was obtained from an adult in good health.

V gene TRBV1 combines with J gene TRBJ1-3; the D segment call TRBD1 is taken from the table without a DNA check. TRBV1 has pseudogene status. This CDR3 has 16 amino acids. DNA of the CDR3: TGCACCAGCAGCCAAGAACAGGGGTCTCCCAGATGGACCATATATTTT. It yields the protein CTSSQEQGSPRWTIYF.

The rearrangement links TRBV13 to TRBJ1-3, with D hard to call. Germline values: CDR1 PRHDT, CDR2 FYEKMQ (reference sequence). CDR3 size: 16 residues. The V and J ends lost 0 bases and 2 bases respectively, with 11 bases between them. The CDR3 DNA is TGTGCCAGCAGCTTAGGCGCAACAGTTCCTGGAAACACCATATATTTT. Its protein product is CASSLGATVPGNTIYF. The full variable domain, its missing parts supplied by reference TRBV13 and TRBJ1-3, is AAGVIQSPRHLIKEKRETATLKCYPIPRHDTVYWYQQGPGQDPQFLISFYEKMQSDKGSIPDRFSAQQFSDYHSELNMSSLELGDSALYFCASSLGATVPGNTIYFGEGSWLTVV.

The chain recombines TRBV5-1 with TRBJ1-1, with D possibly TRBD1 on 6 matching bases. V gave up 8 bases and J gave up 1 base, with 24 bases separating them. CDR1 and CDR2 (germline): SGHRS, YFSETQ. The length of the CDR3 is 17 residues. The chain's CDR3 is CASEPGRNRARNTEAFF. CDR3 sequence (DNA): TGCGCCAGTGAACCCGGGCGAAACAGGGCCAGGAACACTGAAGCTTTCTTT.

This clone was detected once. This sequence joins TRBV5-4 and TRBJ1-4; TRBD1 aligns across 9 bases. The CDR3 has 14 amino acids. Germline loops: CDR1 SGHNT, CDR2 YYREEE (reference sequence). Losses at the gene ends were 2 bases for V and 8 bases for J; bases not matched to a gene: 4. CDR3 in amino acids: CASSLQGAEEKLFF. The CDR3 DNA is TGTGCCAGCAGCTTACAGGGGGCAGAAGAAAAACTGTTTTTT.

The chain links TRBV7-2 to TRBJ1-2; the match to TRBD1 covers 8 bases. The V gene's germline CDR1 is SGHTA and CDR2 FQGNSA. The CDR3 sequence is 17 residues long. J was trimmed by 8 bases and V by 1 base; bases with no gene match: 15. For the CDR3, the DNA is TGTGCCAGCAGCTTAGGTCATCCTAATCAGGGGGCGGGAGGCTACACCTTC. It is translated as CASSLGHPNQGAGGYTF.

The table lists this clone with a few counts. The chain is built from TRBV27 and TRBJ2-7; TRBD1 is a possible D gene (6 bases). Trimming stripped 2 bases from V and 5 bases from J, with 16 bases between. The CDR3 has 15 amino acids. CDR1 and CDR2 (germline): MNHEY, SMNVEV (reference sequence). For the CDR3, the DNA is TGTGCCAGCAGTTTAGCTGCACAGGGAAACAACGAGCAGTACTTC. Amino acid sequence: CASSLAAQGNNEQYF.